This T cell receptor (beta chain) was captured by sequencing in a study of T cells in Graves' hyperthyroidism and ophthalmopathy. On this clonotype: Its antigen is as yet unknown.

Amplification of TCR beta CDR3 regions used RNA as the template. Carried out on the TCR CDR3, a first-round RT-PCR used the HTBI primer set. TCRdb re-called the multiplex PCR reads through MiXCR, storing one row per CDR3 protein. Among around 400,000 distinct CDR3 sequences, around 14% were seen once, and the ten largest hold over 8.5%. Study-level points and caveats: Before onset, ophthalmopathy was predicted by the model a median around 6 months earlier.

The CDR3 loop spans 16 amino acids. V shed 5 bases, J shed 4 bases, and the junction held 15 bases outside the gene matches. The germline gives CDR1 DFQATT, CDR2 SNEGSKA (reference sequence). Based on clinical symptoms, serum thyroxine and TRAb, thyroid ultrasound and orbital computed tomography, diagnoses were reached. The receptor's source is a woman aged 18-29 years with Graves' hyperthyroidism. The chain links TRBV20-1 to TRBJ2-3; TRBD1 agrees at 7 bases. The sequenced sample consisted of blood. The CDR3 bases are TGCAGTGCTTCAATACGACAGGGTTTAGGGGCAGATACGCAGTATTTT. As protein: CSASIRQGLGADTQYF.